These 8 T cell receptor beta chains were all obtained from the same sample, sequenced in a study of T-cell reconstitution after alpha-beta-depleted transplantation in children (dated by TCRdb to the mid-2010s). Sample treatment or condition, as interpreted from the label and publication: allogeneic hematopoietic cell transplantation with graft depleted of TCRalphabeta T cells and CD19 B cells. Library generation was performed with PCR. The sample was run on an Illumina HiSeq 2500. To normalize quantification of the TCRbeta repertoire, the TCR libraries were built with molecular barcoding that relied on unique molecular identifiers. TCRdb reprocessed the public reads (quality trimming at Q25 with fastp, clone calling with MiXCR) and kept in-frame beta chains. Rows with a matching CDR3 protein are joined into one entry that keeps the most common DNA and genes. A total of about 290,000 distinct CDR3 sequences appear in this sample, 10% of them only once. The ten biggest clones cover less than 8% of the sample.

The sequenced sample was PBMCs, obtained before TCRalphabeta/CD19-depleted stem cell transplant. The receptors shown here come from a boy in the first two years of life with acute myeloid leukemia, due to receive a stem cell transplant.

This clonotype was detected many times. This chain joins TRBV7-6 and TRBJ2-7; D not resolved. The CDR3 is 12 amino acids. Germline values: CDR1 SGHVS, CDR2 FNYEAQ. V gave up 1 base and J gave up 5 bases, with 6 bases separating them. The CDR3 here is CASSLGENEQYF. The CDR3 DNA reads TGTGCCAGCAGCTTAGGAGAGAACGAGCAGTACTTC. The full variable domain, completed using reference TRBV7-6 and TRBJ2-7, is GAGVSQSPRYKVTKRGQDVALRCDPISGHVSLYWYRQALGQGPEFLTYFNYEAQQDKSGLPNDRFSAERPEGSISTLTIQRTEQRDSAMYRCASSLGENEQYFGPGTRLTVT.

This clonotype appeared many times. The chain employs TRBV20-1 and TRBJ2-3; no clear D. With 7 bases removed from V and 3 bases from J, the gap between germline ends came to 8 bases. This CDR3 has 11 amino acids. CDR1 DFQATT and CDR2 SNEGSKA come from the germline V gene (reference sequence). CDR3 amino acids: CSGTRTDTQYF. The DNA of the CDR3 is TGCAGTGGGACGAGGACAGATACGCAGTATTTT.

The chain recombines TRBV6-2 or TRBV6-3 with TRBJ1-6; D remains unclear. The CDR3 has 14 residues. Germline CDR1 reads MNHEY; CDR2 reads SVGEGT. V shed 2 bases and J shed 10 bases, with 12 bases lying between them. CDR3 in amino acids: CASSYGLSPSPLHF. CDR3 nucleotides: TGTGCCAGCAGTTACGGACTTTCCCCATCACCCCTCCACTTT.

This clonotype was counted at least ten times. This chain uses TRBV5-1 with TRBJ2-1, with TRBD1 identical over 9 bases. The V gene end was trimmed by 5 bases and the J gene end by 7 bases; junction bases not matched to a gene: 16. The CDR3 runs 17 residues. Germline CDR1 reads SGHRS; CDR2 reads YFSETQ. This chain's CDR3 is CASRLHTSGTGKNEQFF. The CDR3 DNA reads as TGCGCCAGCAGACTCCATACCTCGGGGACAGGGAAGAATGAGCAGTTCTTC.

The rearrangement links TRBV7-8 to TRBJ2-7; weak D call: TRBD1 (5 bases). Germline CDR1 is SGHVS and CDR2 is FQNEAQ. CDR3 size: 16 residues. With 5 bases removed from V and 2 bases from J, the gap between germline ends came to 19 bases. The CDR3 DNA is TGTGCCAGCAGCCCGGAAGGGGCAGGACGACCCTACGAGCAGTACTTC. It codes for CASSPEGAGRPYEQYF.

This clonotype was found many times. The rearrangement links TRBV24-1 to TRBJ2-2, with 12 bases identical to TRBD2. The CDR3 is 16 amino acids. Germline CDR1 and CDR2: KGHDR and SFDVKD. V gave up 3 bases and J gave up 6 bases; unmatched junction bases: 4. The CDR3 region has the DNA TGTGCCACCAGTGATGGGACTAGCGGGTTCCCCGGGGAGCTGTTTTTT. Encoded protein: CATSDGTSGFPGELFF.

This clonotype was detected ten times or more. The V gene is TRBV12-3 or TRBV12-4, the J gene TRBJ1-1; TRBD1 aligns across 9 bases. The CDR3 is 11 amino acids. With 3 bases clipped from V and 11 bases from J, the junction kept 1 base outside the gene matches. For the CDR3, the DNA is TGTGCCAGCAGTTTGACAGGGGGGGCTTTCTTT. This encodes CASSLTGGAFF.

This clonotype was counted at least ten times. The CDR3 DNA reads as TGTGCCAGCAGTCGAGTAAGGGGGGGCGAGCAGTACTTC. Its translation is CASSRVRGGEQYF. The rearrangement links TRBV27 to TRBJ2-7, with D possibly being TRBD2 (7 bases). Between the trimmed V and J ends, which lost 5 bases and 6 bases, there was a span of 14 bases. This CDR3 spans 13 amino acids. Germline CDR1 reads MNHEY; CDR2 reads SMNVEV (reference sequence).